Listed below are T cell receptor beta chains from one sample, sequenced in a study of cytomegalovirus exposure and HLA in healthy donors. The protocol was immunoSEQ multiplex PCR, while the TCRdb copy is restricted to in-frame clones and leaves out a portion. Of 300,000 to 450,000 clones in the sample, roughly 90% are singletons; the top ten hold approximately 0.86%. The sample was PBMCs. All receptors come from a woman under 30 in good health and CMV-seronegative. CDR3s include the opening cysteine and the closing phenylalanine or tryptophan. A D gene is named only where the DNA matches it firmly. Clone sizes are given selectively: once, few, many, or a class where the clone is expanded.

clone size	V gene	J gene	D gene	CDR3 protein	CDR3 DNA
.	TRBV11-2	TRBJ2-7	TRBD1	CASSLDRLPYEQYF	TGTGCCAGCAGCTTGGACAGGTTACCCTACGAGCAGTACTTC
.	TRBV5-5	TRBJ2-3	TRBD1	CASSYTGARPDTQYF	TGTGCCAGCAGCTACACAGGGGCCCGTCCAGATACGCAGTATTTT
few	TRBV7-3	TRBJ2-2	TRBD2	CASSQLAGLAGELFF	TGTGCCAGCAGCCAACTAGCGGGTCTCGCCGGGGAGCTGTTTTTT
once	TRBV11-1	TRBJ1-1	.	CASSLAGTKAPEAFF	TGTGCCAGCAGCTTAGCCGGGACAAAGGCGCCTGAAGCTTTCTTT
.	TRBV27	TRBJ1-5	.	CASSSGRFNQPQHF	TGTGCCAGCAGTTCCGGCAGGTTCAATCAGCCCCAGCATTTT
.	TRBV6-5	TRBJ1-6	.	CASSYKQGGPLHF	TGTGCCAGCAGTTATAAACAGGGAGGGCCCCTCCACTTT
.	TRBV5-6	TRBJ2-3	TRBD2	CASSQYPGTSVTTQYF	TGTGCCAGCAGCCAATACCCCGGGACTAGTGTAACGACGCAGTATTTT
.	TRBV5-1	TRBJ2-5	TRBD1	CASSGTGVPSGETQYF	TGCGCCAGCAGCGGGACAGGGGTACCTTCGGGGGAGACCCAGTACTTC
.	TRBV10-1	TRBJ2-1	TRBD1	CASSGGTANNEQFF	TGCGCCAGCAGTGGAGGGACAGCCAACAATGAGCAGTTCTTC
.	TRBV13	TRBJ1-4	.	CASSPSRLNEKLFF	TGTGCCAGCAGCCCATCCAGGCTTAATGAAAAACTGTTTTTT
.	TRBV28	TRBJ1-1	TRBD1	CASRLAGGNTEAFF	TGTGCCAGCAGATTGGCAGGGGGGAACACTGAAGCTTTCTTT
.	TRBV5-1	TRBJ1-1	TRBD1	CASNQGGTEAFF	TGCGCCAGTAACCAGGGGGGCACTGAAGCTTTCTTT